This is a list of T cell receptor beta chains from one sample in a study of cytomegalovirus exposure and HLA in healthy donors. Measured with immunoSEQ multiplex PCR; TCRdb has only the in-frame clones, and not every one. The repertoire holds about 72,000 clones, with 60% to 75% as singletons. The source material was PBMCs. The receptor source for this set is a man aged 40-55 years in good health and CMV-seropositive. The conserved cysteine and the conserved F or W are not part of the CDR3 here. Expanded clones get a size class; other rows say once, few or many, or leave the size out.

abundance	v_gene	j_gene	CDR3aa
few	TRBV9	TRBJ2-1	ASSFTHRDYEQF
-	TRBV10-1	TRBJ1-1	ASSEDRGGNTEAF
-	TRBV5-6	TRBJ1-2	ASSTGQLNYGYT
once	TRBV20-1	TRBJ2-3	SAAWADTQY
-	TRBV13	-	ASRNDRADEQY
few	TRBV30	TRBJ2-1	AWSRLAGGWERF
-	TRBV9	TRBJ2-5	ASSVEAFQETQY
-	TRBV5-4	TRBJ1-2	ASSSSTGGFYGYT
few	TRBV5-1	TRBJ1-1	ASSPDANTEAF
once	TRBV27	TRBJ2-2	ASSWWGHLTGELF
-	TRBV7-9	TRBJ1-6	ASSFGMSGSPLH
once	TRBV29-1	-	SVEDRAGAEQY
-	TRBV4-3	-	ASSLRTGNTYEQY
-	TRBV7-9	TRBJ2-2	ASSFLAGVTGELF
-	TRBV6-4	TRBJ2-3	ASSVSGGATDTQY
-	TRBV30	TRBJ2-5	AWSEGLLWETQY
-	TRBV7-6	TRBJ2-1	ASSPWTSGGWVNNEQF
-	TRBV30	TRBJ1-4	AWRGRDGNEKLF
once	TRBV28	TRBJ2-7	ASRAPGQGAHEQY
-	TRBV9	TRBJ1-2	ASSSRDRGNYGYT
-	TRBV4-1	TRBJ2-7	ASSQVTASYEQY
-	TRBV2	TRBJ2-7	ASSEGNRGYEQY
-	TRBV19	TRBJ1-2	ASSTFSGGNGYT
-	TRBV9	TRBJ1-1	ASSVGSGRTEAF
-	TRBV6-5	TRBJ1-3	ASSYSTGSGNTIY
-	TRBV7-2	TRBJ2-7	ASSSITGIYEQY
-	TRBV30	TRBJ2-1	AWTSWLAGAYNEQF
-	TRBV6-1	TRBJ2-7	ATAGVYEQY
-	TRBV30	TRBJ1-1	AWRDISHHRPAMNTEAF
-	TRBV5-6	TRBJ2-5	ASSFSGTQETQY
-	TRBV29-1	TRBJ2-3	SVEVGLGRSHGTQY
-	TRBV4-2	TRBJ2-3	ASSQVGAESTDTQY
-	TRBV5-6	TRBJ2-7	ASSLGQSYYEQY
-	TRBV7-6	TRBJ1-6	ASRQGSSYNSPLH
-	TRBV5-4	TRBJ2-3	ASSYGLAVDTQY
-	TRBV6-5	-	ASSPGGFLDYEQY
few	TRBV4-1	TRBJ1-3	ASSQDQGPSSGNTIY
-	TRBV2	TRBJ1-4	ASSTGFEKLF
-	TRBV30	TRBJ2-1	AWSVAKNEQF
-	TRBV30	TRBJ2-7	AWSADRTDEQY